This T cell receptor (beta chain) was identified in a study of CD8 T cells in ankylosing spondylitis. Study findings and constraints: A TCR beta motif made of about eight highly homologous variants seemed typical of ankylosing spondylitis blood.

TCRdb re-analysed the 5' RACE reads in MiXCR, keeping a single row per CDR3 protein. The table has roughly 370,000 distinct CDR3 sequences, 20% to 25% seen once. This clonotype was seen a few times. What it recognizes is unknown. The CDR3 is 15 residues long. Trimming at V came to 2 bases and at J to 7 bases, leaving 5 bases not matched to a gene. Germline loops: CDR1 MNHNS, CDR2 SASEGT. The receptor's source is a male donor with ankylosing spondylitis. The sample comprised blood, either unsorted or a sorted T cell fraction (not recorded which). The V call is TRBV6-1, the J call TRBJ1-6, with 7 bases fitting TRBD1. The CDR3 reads CASSERQGWNSPLHF. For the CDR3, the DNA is TGTGCCAGCAGTGAACGACAGGGTTGGAATTCACCCCTCCACTTT.